The 31 T cell receptor beta chains given below trace back to one sample, sequenced in a study of T-cell reconstitution after alpha-beta-depleted transplantation in children. Researchers prepared the TCRbeta library using unique molecular identifiers, the study reports. Using its own MiXCR run on the PCR reads, TCRdb lists one record per CDR3 protein. The data show about 980,000 distinct CDR3 sequences, about 29% seen once. The source was PBMCs, mostly from graft donor cells, collected 360 days after TCRalphabeta/CD19-depleted stem cell transplant. These receptors originate from a boy younger than two who had a stem cell transplant for SCID, so the T cells may come from the graft donor.

The chain joins TRBV4-2 to TRBJ1-5; TRBD1 agrees at 7 bases. CDR1 and CDR2 (germline): LGHNA, YNFKEQ. CDR3 length: 14 residues. The J segment lost 2 bases and the V segment lost 9 bases, leaving 7 bases of the junction unmatched. The CDR3 DNA follows: TGTGCCAGTGGGGGCAGGGGGGGCAATCAGCCCCAGCATTTT. It codes for CASGGRGGNQPQHF.

This clonotype occurred a few times. This chain's CDR3 is CASSLSLNSYEQYF. The CDR3, as DNA: TGTGCCAGCAGTTTGTCTCTAAACTCCTACGAGCAGTACTTC. The chain joins TRBV12-3 or TRBV12-4 to TRBJ2-7; D unclear. The V end was cut by 3 bases, the J end by 0 bases, with 9 bases between. This CDR3 spans 14 amino acids.

In its sample, this clonotype was seen a few times. V is TRBV5-1 and J is TRBJ2-7, with a weak D call TRBD1 (5 bases). CDR1 is SGHRS and CDR2 is YFSETQ in the germline V gene. Trimming took off 0 bases at V and 0 bases at J, with 10 bases between the two ends. CDR3 length equals 15 residues. The CDR3 is CASSLVYRNSYEQYF. CDR3 DNA: TGCGCCAGCAGCTTGGTCTACAGGAACTCCTACGAGCAGTACTTC.

Only a few counts were recorded for this clonotype. This chain connects TRBV5-1 to TRBJ1-2; 7 bases agree with TRBD1. CDR1 is SGHRS and CDR2 is YFSETQ in the germline V gene. This CDR3 is 15 amino acids long. The V gene end was trimmed by 4 bases and the J gene end by 8 bases; junction bases not matched to a gene: 14. The chain's CDR3 is CASSLLRAGGSGYTF. CDR3 in DNA: TGCGCCAGCAGCCTCTTACGAGCAGGGGGGTCCGGCTACACCTTC.

The sample holds a few counts of this clonotype. The chain is built from TRBV4-1 and TRBJ2-2, with D tentatively TRBD1 or TRBD2 (5 bases each). The CDR3 has 13 residues. Trimming took 8 bases from V and 6 from J, leaving 13 bases between them. Germline CDR1 MGHRA, CDR2 YSYEKL. The CDR3 loop is CASRDAGSGELFF. CDR3 nucleotide sequence: TGCGCCAGCCGGGACGCCGGGTCCGGGGAGCTGTTTTTT.

This clonotype has a handful of counts. This CDR3 is CASSLGPSRSEQYF. The CDR3 DNA sequence: TGTGCCAGCAGCTTAGGTCCCTCGAGGAGCGAGCAGTACTTC. The chain recombines TRBV7-2 with TRBJ2-7; no definite D call. With 1 base removed from V and 6 bases from J, the gap between germline ends came to 13 bases. Germline V gene lookup returns CDR1 SGHTA and CDR2 FQGNSA. This CDR3 contains 14 residues.

This clonotype was picked up a small number of times. The germline gene is not matched at one end of the junction; a read error may be the cause. This chain uses TRBV5-1 with TRBJ2-7; TRBD1 aligns across 8 bases. The CDR3 consists of 15 residues. CDR1 and CDR2 from the germline V gene are SGHRS and YFSETQ. The CDR3 here is CASSLGVWTGTEQYF. DNA of the CDR3: TGCGCCAGCAGTTTGGGGGTTTGGACAGGGACCGAGCAGTACTTC.

This clonotype was counted a few times. The CDR3 loop is CSVESSGLAAYNEQFF. In DNA, the CDR3 is TGCAGCGTTGAAAGTTCAGGGCTAGCGGCTTACAATGAGCAGTTCTTC. The J gene is TRBJ2-1, the V gene TRBV29-1; 7 bases agree with TRBD2. Germline V CDR1 and CDR2: SQVTM, ANQGSEA. V lost 2 bases to trimming and J lost 4 bases; unmatched junction nucleotides: 11. There are 16 residues in the CDR3.

This clonotype occurred a few times. The rearrangement uses TRBV10-3 and TRBJ2-7; TRBD2 aligns across 8 bases. J lost 4 bases, V lost 4 bases, and 9 bases had no gene match. Germline V lookup: CDR1 ENHRY, CDR2 SYGVKD. The CDR3 has 15 amino acids. CDR3 in amino acids: CAISAGTRLGYEQYF. CDR3 DNA: TGTGCCATCAGTGCCGGGACTAGGTTAGGATACGAGCAGTACTTC.

This clonotype was observed a single time. This chain connects TRBV4-2 to TRBJ2-1, with 10 bases matching TRBD2. Per the germline V gene, CDR1 is LGHNA and CDR2 is YNFKEQ. The CDR3 is 14 amino acids. After removal of 0 bases from V and 13 bases from J, the junction contained 6 bases not matched to a gene. CDR3 bases: TGTGCCAGCAGCCAAGATTGGGCTAGCGGGGGACAGTTCTTC. The encoded protein is CASSQDWASGGQFF.

This clonotype was found a few times. This chain uses TRBV11-2 with TRBJ1-2, with D unresolved. Trimming pared 0 bases from V and 7 bases from J, leaving 6 bases between. The CDR3 runs to 12 residues. In germline, CDR1 is SGHAT, CDR2 FQNNGV. CDR3 DNA sequence: TGTGCCAGCAGCTTAGAGCCTGGTGGCTACACCTTC. It is translated as CASSLEPGGYTF.

This clonotype showed up just a few times. The V call is TRBV7-9, the J call TRBJ2-1; tentative D call: TRBD2 (7 bases). This CDR3 comprises 15 residues. Trimming left V 5 bases short and J 10 bases short, with 21 bases between. Germline lookup yields CDR1 SEHNR and CDR2 FQNEAQ (reference sequence). CDR3 in amino acids: CASSPQRGGRMEQFF. DNA of the CDR3: TGTGCCAGCAGCCCCCAGAGGGGGGGGAGAATGGAGCAGTTCTTC.

In DNA form, the CDR3 reads TGTGCCATCAGTATTACCGGGACAGGGGGCCTGGATACGCAGTATTTT. Encoded protein: CAISITGTGGLDTQYF. This chain joins TRBV10-3 and TRBJ2-3; TRBD1 agrees at 12 bases. Trimming cost V 5 bases and J 6 bases; bases outside gene matches: 9. Per the germline V gene, CDR1 is ENHRY and CDR2 is SYGVKD. The CDR3 has 16 residues.

The sample holds a few counts of this clonotype. The gene calls are TRBV20-1 and TRBJ2-3; D might be TRBD1 or TRBD2, each matching 5 bases. CDR3 length: 14 amino acids. V lost 7 bases, J lost 0 bases, and 14 bases lay in between. CDR1 is DFQATT and CDR2 is SNEGSKA in the germline V gene (reference sequence). The chain's CDR3 is CSGWDRPSTDTQYF. The CDR3 coding sequence is TGCAGTGGGTGGGACCGTCCTAGCACAGATACGCAGTATTTT.

This clonotype has more than one count but fewer than ten. This rearrangement joins TRBV5-1 to TRBJ2-1; no definite D call. Trimming took off 5 bases at V and 6 bases at J, with 9 bases between the two ends. The CDR3 length is 12 residues. The V gene's germline CDR1 is SGHRS and CDR2 YFSETQ. CDR3 in amino acids: CASRDQGNEQFF. CDR3 in DNA: TGCGCCAGCAGGGACCAAGGCAATGAGCAGTTCTTC.

The chain employs TRBV5-1 and TRBJ2-2; D gene uncertain. Per the germline V gene, CDR1 is SGHRS and CDR2 is YFSETQ. Trimming pared 4 bases from V and 5 bases from J, leaving 15 bases between. This CDR3 is 15 amino acids long. CDR3 residues: CASSPAPYGTGELFF. CDR3 in DNA: TGCGCCAGCAGCCCCGCACCCTATGGGACCGGGGAGCTGTTTTTT.

This sequence joins TRBV5-5 and TRBJ2-7; weak D call: TRBD2 (5 bases). The germline gives CDR1 SGHKS, CDR2 YYEKEE (reference sequence). CDR3 length equals 16 residues. Trimming took 0 bases from V and 2 from J, leaving 15 bases between them. As DNA, the CDR3 is TGTGCCAGCAGCTTGGCGACAACAGACTATACCTACGAGCAGTACTTC. Translated: CASSLATTDYTYEQYF.

This clonotype was observed a few times. This chain joins TRBV20-1 and TRBJ2-6; no clear D gene. V shed 6 bases and J shed 0 bases, with 6 bases lying between them. The CDR3 loop spans 13 amino acids. Germline lookup yields CDR1 DFQATT and CDR2 SNEGSKA (reference sequence). Here the CDR3 reads CSALDSGANVLTF. CDR3 sequence (DNA): TGCAGTGCCCTAGACTCTGGGGCCAACGTCCTGACTTTC.

In its sample, this clonotype was seen a few times. The chain couples TRBV4-2 to TRBJ2-3; the D gene is possibly TRBD2 (5 bases). CDR3 size: 17 residues. Per the germline V gene, CDR1 is LGHNA and CDR2 is YNFKEQ. Trimming stripped 0 bases from V and 0 bases from J, with 13 bases between. CDR3 protein: CASSQDPRGTSTDTQYF. CDR3 DNA sequence: TGTGCCAGCAGCCAAGATCCCCGGGGAACTAGCACAGATACGCAGTATTTT.

This clonotype has a handful of counts. The chain combines TRBV5-5 with TRBJ2-3; no clear D. Trimming took off 6 bases at V and 12 bases at J, with 17 bases between the two ends. The CDR3 extends over 12 amino acids. Germline assignment: CDR1 SGHKS and CDR2 YYEKEE (reference sequence). CDR3 sequence: CASTTRAEIQYF. The CDR3 DNA reads as TGTGCCAGCACTACCCGGGCCGAAATCCAGTATTTT.

This clonotype was counted a few times. This chain links TRBV6-5 with TRBJ2-5; D call uncertain. The ends were cut back, 0 bases at V and 5 bases at J, with 10 bases in the middle. The CDR3 runs 14 residues. Germline CDR1 MNHEY, CDR2 SVGAGI. The CDR3 DNA is TGTGCCAGCAGTTACTCGACCAAGAGGGAGACCCAGTACTTC. Its protein is CASSYSTKRETQYF.

The chain employs TRBV5-1 and TRBJ2-6, with 10 bases lining up with TRBD2. CDR3 length: 20 residues. V lost 4 bases, J lost 4 bases, and 17 bases stayed unmatched. CDR1 and CDR2 (germline): SGHRS, YFSETQ. CDR3: CASSPGGSASGGSGANVLTF. In DNA form, the CDR3 reads TGCGCCAGCAGCCCGGGAGGGAGTGCTAGCGGGGGTTCCGGGGCCAACGTCCTGACTTTC.

The chain is built from TRBV20-1 and TRBJ2-1; 12 bases are a match to TRBD2. There are 12 residues in the CDR3. Germline V gene data show CDR1 as DFQATT and CDR2 as SNEGSKA (reference sequence). The trim removed 6 bases at V and 14 bases at J, leaving 8 bases unmatched. Written as DNA, the CDR3 is TGCAGTGCGCGCACTAGCGGGGGGTGGAAGTTCTTC. It yields the protein CSARTSGGWKFF.

This clonotype has a count of ten or more. The chain employs TRBV29-1 and TRBJ2-3; D is possibly TRBD1 (5 bases). Germline-derived CDR1 and CDR2 are SQVTM and ANQGSEA. The CDR3 length is 14 residues. V was clipped by 6 bases and J by 0 bases, with 13 bases between them. The CDR3 sequence is CSVVTATSTDTQYF. DNA of the CDR3: TGCAGCGTGGTGACAGCCACTAGCACAGATACGCAGTATTTT.

This chain links TRBV28 with TRBJ2-7; 7 bases match TRBD1. CDR1 and CDR2 (germline): MDHEN, SYDVKM. J gave up 3 bases and V 5 bases, and 10 bases lay outside the gene matches. This CDR3 is 15 amino acids long. The CDR3 reads CASSTTGAQIYEQYF. CDR3 DNA sequence: TGTGCCAGCAGTACAACAGGGGCGCAAATCTACGAGCAGTACTTC.

V is TRBV20-1 and J is TRBJ1-1; D not certain. Germline assignment: CDR1 DFQATT and CDR2 SNEGSKA (reference sequence). V was shortened by 3 bases and J by 5 bases, with 7 bases between the two germline ends. The CDR3 contains 11 residues. The CDR3 region has the DNA TGCAGTGCTAGGGGGTGGACTGAAGCTTTCTTT. The encoded protein is CSARGWTEAFF.

The rearrangement uses TRBV3-2 and TRBJ2-6; the D call of TRBD1 is as the table states it, not checked on the DNA. TRBV3-2 is a documented pseudogene. The CDR3 runs 18 residues. In DNA, the CDR3 is TGTGCCAGCAGTTTACTGGGGCAGGCTGGCTCTGGGGCCAACGTCCTGACTTTC. Its translation: CASSLLGQAGSGANVLTF.

This clonotype was recorded many times. This chain links TRBV6-2 or TRBV6-3 with TRBJ2-7, with D hard to call. Germline V CDR1 and CDR2: MNHEY, SVGEGT. CDR3 length equals 12 residues. The ends were cut back, 6 bases at V and 5 bases at J, with 11 bases in the middle. CDR3 protein: CASSTRVDEQYF. CDR3 coding DNA: TGTGCCAGCAGCACACGGGTGGACGAGCAGTACTTC.

There are a few counts of this clonotype. Its ends do not fully match the called genes, so a read error is possible. The rearrangement uses TRBV6-2 or TRBV6-3 and TRBJ1-5; D is undetermined. There are 11 residues in the CDR3. Germline CDR1 is MNHEY and CDR2 is SVGEGT. The CDR3 sequence is CASSSSGSHVF. The CDR3 DNA sequence: TGTGCCAGCAGTTCGAGTGGCAGCCACGTTTTT.

In its sample, this clonotype was seen a few times. The chain combines TRBV12-3 or TRBV12-4 with TRBJ2-3; TRBD2 might be the D (5 bases). The germline V and J ends were trimmed by 5 bases and 6 bases, with 18 bases remaining between them. This CDR3 has 15 amino acids. CDR3 coding DNA: TGTGCCAGCAGTCGCGGGCAGGCCCCCGCGGATACGCAGTATTTT. Protein sequence: CASSRGQAPADTQYF.

This clonotype has just a few counts. The rearrangement uses TRBV15 and TRBJ2-3, with TRBD1 matching 9 bases. CDR3 length: 16 residues. Germline CDR1 reads LNHNV; CDR2 reads YYDKDF (reference sequence). The V segment lost 0 bases and the J segment 5 bases; nucleotides outside the gene matches: 6. CDR3 in DNA: TGTGCCACCAGCAGAGAAGGACAGGGGATTGGAGATACGCAGTATTTT. This encodes CATSREGQGIGDTQYF.